These T cell receptor beta chains were read from a single sample in a study of T cells after yellow fever vaccination. TCRdb fed the 5' RACE reads into MiXCR, producing one record per CDR3 protein. Of a few hundred thousand distinct CDR3 sequences in the sample, about 6.6% were seen once. The sample was PBMCs, taken around 45 days after the first yellow fever vaccination. Receptors originate from a man younger than 35 who received the YFV17D yellow fever vaccine. Each CDR3 is given with its conserved first and last residue. A D gene is named only where the DNA matches it firmly. Clone size is not always given. Where it is, it says once, few, many or a class for expanded clones.

TRBV13	TRBD1	NA	TRBJ1-5	TGTGCCAGCAGCTTAGGCCGAGGGCAGGGGGGCAATCAGCCCCAGCATTTT	CASSLGRGQGGNQPQHF
TRBV7-3	NA	few	TRBJ1-1	TGTGCCAGCAGACCCGGCCGGGAGGACACTGAAGCTTTCTTT	CASRPGREDTEAFF
TRBV29-1	NA	NA	TRBJ2-5	TGCAGCGTTGCCCCGGGACCCACCAAAGAGACCCAGTACTTC	CSVAPGPTKETQYF
TRBV11-2	TRBD2	many	TRBJ2-5	TGTGCCAGCAGCCCTTCCTCGGGGGCTAGCGGGGGCCCCCGAGAGACCCAGTACTTC	CASSPSSGASGGPRETQYF
TRBV7-9	NA	many	TRBJ2-3	TGTGCCAGCAGCCCCTCGGGCACAGATACGCAGTATTTT	CASSPSGTDTQYF
TRBV20-1	NA	few	TRBJ1-2	TGCAGTGCTAGAGATCCCCAGCGACCCTCCTATGGCTACACCTTC	CSARDPQRPSYGYTF
TRBV7-9	NA	NA	TRBJ2-5	TGTGCCAGCAGCTCCCTCGTTTCTTTGCGAGAGACCCAGTACTTC	CASSSLVSLRETQYF
TRBV5-4	NA	few	TRBJ2-1	TGTGCCAGCAGCTCGGGGCGGGCGGCCCTTAGTGCTGAGCAGTTCTTC	CASSSGRAALSAEQFF
TRBV5-6	NA	NA	TRBJ1-6	TGTGCCAGCAGCCATGACAGGCGGCAAAATTCACCCCTCCACTTT	CASSHDRRQNSPLHF
TRBV5-1	TRBD1	many	TRBJ2-1	TGCGCCAGCAGCTTGGGGGACAGGGGCAACTACAATGAGCAGTTCTTC	CASSLGDRGNYNEQFF
TRBV7-9	NA	NA	TRBJ1-2	TGTGCCAGCAGCCCCCCTAGGCACGGTTATATCAGCACCTTC	CASSPPRHGYISTF
TRBV19	NA	NA	TRBJ2-1	TGTGCCAGTAGTATGTCTGGAGGGTTGGATGAGCAGTTCTTC	CASSMSGGLDEQFF
TRBV5-6	NA	many	TRBJ1-2	TGTGCCAGCAGTCTGAGGGGGGTTGGAAGCTATGGCTACACCTTC	CASSLRGVGSYGYTF
TRBV6-5	NA	few	TRBJ2-2	TGTGCCAGCAGTTACTCGATGGAGGTCGGCAACACCGGGGAGCTGTTTTTT	CASSYSMEVGNTGELFF
TRBV20-1	NA	many	TRBJ2-4	TGCAGTGCTAGAGAAGGGTCCACGGCCAAAAACATTCAGTACTTC	CSAREGSTAKNIQYF
TRBV5-1	NA	NA	TRBJ1-2	TGCGCCAGCAGCTTGCTTGGGGAAGGCTACACCTTC	CASSLLGEGYTF
TRBV2	TRBD1	few	TRBJ1-6	TGTGCCAGCATTGATGGGACAGGGGGTTCACCCCTCCACTTT	CASIDGTGGSPLHF
TRBV11-2	NA	few	TRBJ2-2	TGTGCCAGCAGCTTGTTTGGGTTGGGGGAGCTGTTTTTT	CASSLFGLGELFF
TRBV3-1	NA	NA	TRBJ2-2	TGTGCCAGCAGCCAAGTCGGTTCTGGAGCCGGGGAGCTGTTTTTT	CASSQVGSGAGELFF
TRBV12-3/TRBV12-4	NA	NA	TRBJ2-7	TGTGCCAGCAGGTCTATCAACGGATACGAGCAGTACTTC	CASRSINGYEQYF
TRBV5-1	TRBD1	many	TRBJ2-1	TGCGCCAGCAGCTTGGAGGAGGCAGGGGGTGGTGAGCAGTTCTTC	CASSLEEAGGGEQFF
TRBV2	NA	many	TRBJ2-2	TGTGCCACACTATCCGGGACAACGAACACCGGGGAGCTGTTTTTT	CATLSGTTNTGELFF
TRBV7-2	NA	many	TRBJ2-3	TGTGCCAGCAGCCGAAGCGTAAGCACAGATACGCAGTATTTT	CASSRSVSTDTQYF
TRBV12-3/TRBV12-4	NA	NA	TRBJ1-5	TGTGCCAGCAGTTTAAAGGGAGTAGGCAATCAGCCCCAGCATTTT	CASSLKGVGNQPQHF
TRBV7-6	NA	few	TRBJ2-1	TGTGCCAGCAGCTTAGAACAGGAAGACAATGAGCAGTTCTTC	CASSLEQEDNEQFF
TRBV19	NA	few	TRBJ1-4	TGTGCCAGTAATTGGGCCCCCGGGCGAGAAAAACTGTTTTTT	CASNWAPGREKLFF
TRBV27	TRBD1	few	TRBJ2-7	TGTGCCAACGGACAGGGATTGGACGAGCAGTACTTC	CANGQGLDEQYF
TRBV5-1	TRBD2	NA	TRBJ2-7	TGCGCCAGCAGCTGGCGGGCCACGGGACTAGCGGGCGGCTACGAGCAGTACTTC	CASSWRATGLAGGYEQYF
TRBV7-2	NA	NA	TRBJ1-5	TGTGCCAGCAGCCAACAGGGAAACAATCAGCCCCAGCATTTT	CASSQQGNNQPQHF
TRBV7-9	NA	NA	TRBJ2-7	TGTGCCAGCAGTCAAACAGGTTCCTCCTACGAGCAGTACTTC	CASSQTGSSYEQYF
TRBV6-5	TRBD1	few	TRBJ1-2	TGTGCCAGCAGTTACCAGATTACACAGGGGGTTAGACGGTTGGGCTACACCTTC	CASSYQITQGVRRLGYTF
TRBV7-3	TRBD2	few	TRBJ2-3	TGTGCCAGCAGCTCGCAACCGGGACTAGGGGCGGTAGATACGCAGTATTTT	CASSSQPGLGAVDTQYF
TRBV4-1	NA	NA	TRBJ2-1	TGCGCCAGCAGCCAAGAGGGGGGTCCCGGGCCCTTTACCTACAATGAGCAGTTCTTC	CASSQEGGPGPFTYNEQFF
TRBV6-5	NA	NA	TRBJ2-6	TGTGCCAGCAGTTACCGGGGATCTGGGGCCAACGTCCTGACTTTC	CASSYRGSGANVLTF
TRBV6-5	NA	NA	TRBJ2-7	TGTGCCAGCAGTTACTCGAGTACCCCCGGTGCAGGGTACGAGCAGTACTTC	CASSYSSTPGAGYEQYF
TRBV5-1	NA	NA	TRBJ1-6	TGCGCCAGCAAGCCTGACAGTAGCTCCTATAATTCACCCCTCCACTTT	CASKPDSSSYNSPLHF
TRBV4-2	TRBD1	few	TRBJ2-2	TGTGCCAGCAGGCCCGGGACAGGGGCTCCCGGGGAGCTGTTTTTT	CASRPGTGAPGELFF
TRBV7-2	TRBD1	few	TRBJ2-1	TGTGCCAGCAGCTTAAGGGACAGGGCTCCAAATGAGCAGTTCTTC	CASSLRDRAPNEQFF
TRBV11-2	NA	many	TRBJ2-5	TGTGCCAGCAGCGGGTCCCAAGAGACCCAGTACTTC	CASSGSQETQYF
TRBV4-1	TRBD1	NA	TRBJ2-7	TGCGCCAGCAGCCAAGGGGGGACAGGGACCGAGCAGTACTTC	CASSQGGTGTEQYF
TRBV19	TRBD1	few	TRBJ1-1	TGTGCCAGTAGTACGCGAGCCAGGGGGCCGAACACTGAAGCTTTCTTT	CASSTRARGPNTEAFF
TRBV6-1	NA	NA	TRBJ1-2	TGTGCCAGCAGTCGAACGATCAATCCGGGAGCGAGTGGCTACACCTTC	CASSRTINPGASGYTF
TRBV5-4	NA	NA	TRBJ2-3	TGTGCCAGCAGCTTGGAGACTACCACAGATACGCAGTATTTT	CASSLETTTDTQYF
TRBV7-2	TRBD1	few	TRBJ2-3	TGTGCCAGCGCAATGGGAAGGGGGCGGTACTATACGCAGTATTTT	CASAMGRGRYYTQYF
TRBV12-3/TRBV12-4	NA	few	TRBJ2-1	TGTGCCAGCAGTTTATTGGGGGACAATGAGCAGTTCTTC	CASSLLGDNEQFF
TRBV29-1	NA	NA	TRBJ2-3	TGCAGCGTTGTCGGCACAAGTGATACGCAGTATTTT	CSVVGTSDTQYF
TRBV29-1	NA	many	TRBJ2-3	TGCAGCGTTGGAGCCCCTCGGCGGGATACGCAGTATTTT	CSVGAPRRDTQYF
TRBV6-2/TRBV6-3	TRBD2	few	TRBJ2-1	TGTGCCAGCACTGCTCTTAGCGGGGGTCGGTACAATGAGCAGTTCTTC	CASTALSGGRYNEQFF
TRBV20-1	NA	NA	TRBJ1-6	TGCAGTGCTAGGTTCGGGGGCAATTCACCCCTCCACTTT	CSARFGGNSPLHF
TRBV7-2	NA	NA	TRBJ1-6	TGTGCCAGCAGCGTATCCTCGGGGAATAATTCACCCCTCCACTTT	CASSVSSGNNSPLHF
TRBV6-5	NA	NA	TRBJ1-5	TGTGCCAGCAGTTACTCGAATTGGAATCAGCCCCAGCATTTT	CASSYSNWNQPQHF
TRBV7-2	TRBD2	NA	TRBJ2-5	TGTGCCAGCAGCCCCCTCGGGGGGAGGGAAGAGACCCAGTACTTC	CASSPLGGREETQYF
TRBV6-1	NA	NA	TRBJ2-7	TGTGCCAGCTCCCCCTCGGGGGAGCCGTCTATAGACGAGCAGTACTTC	CASSPSGEPSIDEQYF
TRBV18	NA	NA	TRBJ2-7	TGTGCCAGCTCCAACTTGGACGGGCCCTACGAGCAGTACTTC	CASSNLDGPYEQYF
TRBV11-3	TRBD1	NA	TRBJ2-1	TGTGCCAGCAGCTCAGAGGGGGCCGGTAATGAGCAGTTCTTC	CASSSEGAGNEQFF
TRBV4-1	NA	NA	TRBJ1-1	TGCGCCAGCAGCACCATACTAATGAACACTGAAGCTTTCTTT	CASSTILMNTEAFF
TRBV5-1	TRBD2	NA	TRBJ2-3	TGCGCCAGCAGCTTGGAGAGGGGACTAGCGACAGATACGCAGTATTTT	CASSLERGLATDTQYF
TRBV6-2/TRBV6-3	NA	NA	TRBJ2-5	TGTGCCACGCAGAGGATCAGGGAAGAGACCCAGTACTTC	CATQRIREETQYF
TRBV11-2	TRBD2	NA	TRBJ2-1	TGTGCCAGCAGCACCCTAGCGGGGTACAATGAGCAGTTCTTC	CASSTLAGYNEQFF
TRBV11-2	TRBD2	NA	TRBJ2-7	TGTGCCAGCAGCTCGGCAGGACTAGCCGACGAGCAGTACTTC	CASSSAGLADEQYF